These 14 T cell receptor beta chains came from one sample sequenced in a study of blood T cell repertoires in COVID-19. The table came from immunoSEQ multiplex PCR; TCRdb's copy has only in-frame clones and leaves some out. The repertoire holds some 240,000 clones, with 88% as singletons. Sequences were obtained from peripheral blood. These TCRs come from a woman in her seventies with COVID-19, enrolled during active disease.

The rearrangement links TRBV19 to TRBJ2-2; 8 positions match TRBD1. V shed 7 bases and J 6 bases; nucleotides not matched to a gene: 16. CDR1 and CDR2 from the germline V gene are LNHDA and SQIVND (reference sequence). This CDR3 has 17 amino acids. CDR3 residues: CASTSEQGAPRAGELFF. The CDR3, as DNA: TGTGCCAGTACGTCCGAGCAGGGGGCACCACGCGCCGGGGAGCTGTTTTTT.

V and J are TRBV3-1 (or the pseudogene TRBV3-2) and TRBJ1-2; no firm D call. Trimming took off 0 bases at V and 6 bases at J, with 14 bases between the two ends. Germline values: CDR1 LGHDT, CDR2 YNNKEL (reference sequence). The CDR3 runs 15 residues. CDR3 bases: TGTGCCAGCAGCCAAGATGTCCGCAAGCTGGATGGCTACACCTTC. It specifies CASSQDVRKLDGYTF.

The chain uses TRBV7-3 and TRBJ2-1; TRBD2 aligns across 10 bases. CDR3 length: 17 amino acids. V dropped 0 bases and J dropped 3; count of bases not matched to a gene: 5. Germline V CDR1 and CDR2: SGHTA, FQGTGA. CDR3: CASSLTPSGSFYNEQFF. DNA of the CDR3: TGTGCCAGCAGCTTAACCCCTAGCGGGAGTTTCTACAATGAGCAGTTCTTC. Combining the CDR3 with reference TRBV7-3 and TRBJ2-1 gives the whole variable domain GAGVSQTPSNKVTEKGKYVELRCDPISGHTALYWYRQSLGQGPEFLIYFQGTGAADDSGLPNDRFFAVRPEGSVSTLKIQRTERGDSAVYLCASSLTPSGSFYNEQFFGPGTRLTVL.

This rearrangement joins TRBV27 to TRBJ2-3, with D perhaps TRBD2 (6 bases). Germline V lookup: CDR1 MNHEY, CDR2 SMNVEV (reference sequence). The CDR3 has 18 residues. The V end was cut by 4 bases, the J end by 3 bases, with 23 bases between. CDR3 in DNA: TGTGCCAGCAGTTCCAACCCAGGGCCGGGAGCTAATACAGATACGCAGTATTTT. It translates to CASSSNPGPGANTDTQYF.

V usage is TRBV28 and J usage is TRBJ1-4; TRBD1 matches at 8 bases. The CDR3 runs to 14 residues. The ends lost 5 bases at V and 8 bases at J; junction bases unmatched: 7. CDR1 and CDR2 from the germline V gene are MDHEN and SYDVKM. CDR3 nucleotides: TGTGCCAGCAGTCTCAGGGGGCTTGGGGAAAAACTGTTTTTT. It codes for CASSLRGLGEKLFF.

In regard to this clone: Additional DNA sequences in this sample encode the identical CDR3. The chain joins TRBV7-2 to TRBJ1-5; maybe TRBD1 (5 bases). The CDR3 contains 13 residues. The germline CDR1 and CDR2 sequences are SGHTA and FQGNSA. Trimming took off 5 bases at V and 6 bases at J, with 11 bases between the two ends. CDR3 in DNA: TGTGCCAGCAGCCCGCGGGGGGGTCAGCCCCAGCATTTT. This codes for CASSPRGGQPQHF. The full variable domain, completed using reference TRBV7-2 and TRBJ1-5, is GAGVSQSPSNKVTEKGKDVELRCDPISGHTALYWYRQSLGQGLEFLIYFQGNSAPDKSGLPSDRFSAERTGGSVSTLTIQRTQQEDSAVYLCASSPRGGQPQHFGDGTRLSIL.

The V and J genes are TRBV28 and TRBJ2-5, with TRBD1 as a possible D gene (5 bases). This CDR3 is built from 14 residues. V gave up 6 bases and J gave up 0 bases, with 11 bases separating them. Germline CDR1 is MDHEN and CDR2 is SYDVKM. The CDR3 region has the DNA TGTGCCAGCAGGGGGCACTCGTACCAAGAGACCCAGTACTTC. It yields the protein CASRGHSYQETQYF.

The rearrangement uses TRBV18 and TRBJ1-2; 7 bases are shared with TRBD1. V lost 2 bases and J lost 3; bases outside the gene matches: 9. The germline gives CDR1 KGHSH, CDR2 LQKENI. The CDR3 runs to 16 residues. This CDR3 is CASSPSPGGADYGYTF. The CDR3 nucleotides read TGTGCCAGCTCACCATCCCCAGGGGGTGCTGACTATGGCTACACCTTC.

This clone was found once. The chain uses TRBV3-1 (or the pseudogene TRBV3-2) and TRBJ2-3, with D tentatively TRBD2 (5 bases). Trimming cost V 6 bases and J 3 bases, with 10 bases left between them. CDR1 is LGHDT and CDR2 is YNNKEL in the germline V gene (reference sequence). The CDR3 contains 13 residues. The CDR3 region is CASSRGPTDTQYF. The CDR3 DNA reads as TGTGCCAGCAGTCGAGGGCCGACAGATACGCAGTATTTT.

The chain is built from TRBV5-1 and TRBJ1-1; 11 bases fit TRBD1. Germline loops: CDR1 SGHRS, CDR2 YFSETQ. The junction had 7 bases not matched to a gene; V was cut back by 4 bases and J by 5 bases. This CDR3 comprises 15 residues. The CDR3 here is CASSEGDRGRTEAFF. CDR3 coding DNA: TGCGCCAGCAGCGAGGGGGACAGGGGGAGGACTGAAGCTTTCTTT.

This clone was observed a single time. The chain combines TRBV2 with TRBJ1-4, with D uncertain. CDR1 is SNHLY, CDR2 FYNNEI, per germline. V shed 0 bases and J shed 5 bases, with 13 bases lying between them. The CDR3 consists of 16 residues. The CDR3: CASSEAQRGRNEKLFF. CDR3 coding DNA: TGTGCCAGCAGTGAAGCGCAGCGGGGTAGAAATGAAAAACTGTTTTTT.

The V call is TRBV12-5, the J call TRBJ2-2; a possible D gene is TRBD2 (5 bases). From germline, CDR1 is LGHNT and CDR2 FRNRAP. V was cut by 6 bases and J by 1 base, with 9 bases left in between. This CDR3 spans 14 amino acids. CDR3 in DNA: TGTGCTAGTGGGGCGAGGGTGAACACCGGGGAGCTGTTTTTT. Protein sequence: CASGARVNTGELFF.

The rearrangement joins TRBV7-2 to TRBJ2-7; 7 nucleotides line up with TRBD1. The CDR3 loop spans 14 amino acids. With 2 bases clipped from V and 2 bases from J, the junction kept 3 bases outside the gene matches. The germline gives CDR1 SGHTA, CDR2 FQGNSA. Written as DNA, the CDR3 is TGTGCCAGCAGCTTAAAGACAGGGACCTACGAGCAGTACTTC. Translating it yields CASSLKTGTYEQYF.

The chain joins TRBV27 to TRBJ1-2; the D is unclear. CDR1 and CDR2 (germline): MNHEY, SMNVEV (reference sequence). This CDR3 contains 14 residues. Trimming cost V 0 bases and J 5 bases, with 10 bases left between them. DNA of the CDR3: TGTGCCAGCAGTTTATCTCCGTCGGGTTATGGCTACACCTTC. This codes for CASSLSPSGYGYTF.